Following are 20 T cell receptor beta chains from one sample sequenced in a study of human T cells and chemical hapten exposure. The time point: pre-sensitization, week 0. Treatment: therapeutic diphenylcyclopropenone sensitization with weekly scalp DPC. One entry per CDR3 protein results from TCRdb running MiXCR on the RACE reads. The sample holds about 380,000 distinct CDR3 sequences; 5.1% are singletons and the top ten take just over 2.5%. The specimen comprised whole blood, sampled in connection with sensitization to the hapten diphenylcyclopropenone (DPC). The receptors originated from a woman between 50 and 59 years old with alopecia areata. Some clones in this sample may be carry-over from other donors' samples.

The V call is TRBV6-1, the J call TRBJ2-1, with TRBD2 identical over 9 bases. This CDR3 spans 19 amino acids. CDR1 is MNHNS, CDR2 SASEGT, per germline. Trimming at V came to 6 bases and at J to 4 bases, leaving 19 bases not matched to a gene. In nucleotides, the CDR3 is TGTGCCAGCAGGCGCGACGGGGCGGGAGGGGGGCTAAGGTACAATGAGCAGTTCTTC. It translates to CASRRDGAGGGLRYNEQFF.

CDR3 DNA sequence: TGTGCCAGCAGCGTATTAGGGACTAGCGGGGGCAGGCAGTACTTC. Translating it yields CASSVLGTSGGRQYF. The chain uses TRBV9 and TRBJ2-7, with 14 bases matching TRBD2. Germline assignment: CDR1 SGDLS and CDR2 YYNGEE. The CDR3 is made up of 15 amino acids. Trimming took 1 base from V and 9 from J; bases not matched to a gene: 6.

The chain links TRBV6-2 or TRBV6-3 to TRBJ1-4; no clear D. The CDR3 runs 12 residues. Germline assignment: CDR1 MNHEY and CDR2 SVGEGT. V lost 4 bases, J lost 7 bases, and 7 bases lay in between. CDR3 sequence reads: CASSWSFEKLFF. CDR3 sequence (DNA): TGTGCCAGCAGTTGGAGTTTTGAAAAACTGTTTTTT.

The chain uses TRBV20-1 and TRBJ1-2; D is perhaps TRBD1 (6 bases). The V end lost 6 bases, the J end lost 4 bases, and 12 bases lay between the germline ends. The length of the CDR3 is 12 residues. Germline V CDR1 and CDR2: DFQATT, SNEGSKA (reference sequence). DNA for the CDR3: TGCAGTGCCCCCGGGACAACCTATGGCTACACCTTC. It codes for CSAPGTTYGYTF.

This clonotype was counted at least ten times. The V and J genes are TRBV5-4 and TRBJ2-2, with D unclear. Germline CDR1 SGHNT, CDR2 YYREEE (reference sequence). V was clipped by 3 bases and J by 4 bases, with 10 bases between them. This CDR3 region has 14 residues. CDR3 bases: TGTGCCAGCAGCTCTCTTGACCGCACCGGGGAGCTGTTTTTT. Its translation is CASSSLDRTGELFF. The variable domain in full, completed from reference TRBV5-4 and TRBJ2-2, reads ETGVTQSPTHLIKTRGQQVTLRCSSQSGHNTVSWYQQALGQGPQFIFQYYREEENGRGNFPPRFSGLQFPNYSSELNVNALELDDSALYLCASSSLDRTGELFFGEGSRLTVL.

Many counts were recorded for this clonotype. CDR3 nucleotide sequence: TGTGCCAGCAGTGGACTCGGCGAGCAGTACTTC. Residues: CASSGLGEQYF. This chain joins TRBV25-1 and TRBJ2-7; D is ambiguous. Deletions cut 4 bases from V and 6 bases from J, with 7 bases between. CDR3 length: 11 amino acids. The germline CDR1 and CDR2 sequences are MGHDK and SYGVNS.

The V call is TRBV9, the J call TRBJ1-1, with 7 bases fitting TRBD1. J lost 5 bases, V lost 3 bases, and 16 bases had no gene match. CDR1 and CDR2 (germline): SGDLS, YYNGEE. CDR3 length: 17 amino acids. The CDR3 spells CASSGGFWTGTNTEAFF. The CDR3 DNA reads TGTGCCAGCAGCGGGGGATTCTGGACAGGAACGAATACTGAAGCTTTCTTT.

The CDR3 spells CSVEGLRREQFF. CDR3 in DNA: TGCAGCGTTGAAGGGCTACGACGTGAGCAGTTCTTC. The chain uses TRBV29-1 and TRBJ2-1, with D hard to call. CDR1 and CDR2 (germline): SQVTM, ANQGSEA. The CDR3 is 12 residues long. The germline V and J ends were trimmed by 1 base and 9 bases, with 10 bases remaining between them.

The chain is built from TRBV2 and TRBJ1-4, with 9 bases lining up with TRBD1. CDR1 is SNHLY, CDR2 FYNNEI, per germline. The CDR3 runs 14 residues. Trimming took 7 bases from V and 4 from J; bases not matched to a gene: 4. The CDR3 sequence: CASMLGQGNEKLFF. DNA of the CDR3: TGTGCCAGCATGCTGGGACAGGGTAATGAAAAACTGTTTTTT.

The V and J genes are TRBV6-2 or TRBV6-3 and TRBJ2-1; D is ambiguous. The CDR3 consists of 14 residues. CDR1 and CDR2 from the germline V gene are MNHEY and SVGEGT. Trimming left V 6 bases short and J 1 base short, with 10 bases between. The CDR3: CASRDTASYNEQFF. CDR3 nucleotide sequence: TGTGCCAGCAGGGATACAGCGTCCTACAATGAGCAGTTCTTC.

This clonotype appeared many times. The chain employs TRBV7-9 and TRBJ2-1; a possible D gene is TRBD2 (6 bases). V was trimmed by 3 bases and J by 8 bases, leaving 20 bases between them. The CDR3 length is 16 residues. Germline CDR1 and CDR2: SEHNR and FQNEAQ (reference sequence). CDR3 amino acids: CASSFLAAQVVDEQFF. The CDR3 nucleotides read TGTGCCAGCAGCTTTTTAGCGGCCCAAGTGGTAGATGAGCAGTTCTTC.

This clonotype was found many times. This chain joins TRBV24-1 and TRBJ2-7; D tentatively reads TRBD1 or TRBD2 (6 bases each). V lost 9 bases, J lost 2 bases, and 16 bases lay in between. This CDR3 contains 14 residues. From germline, CDR1 is KGHDR and CDR2 SFDVKD. CDR3 residues: CATGGTRDTYEQYF. The CDR3, as DNA: TGTGCCACCGGAGGGACACGAGACACCTACGAGCAGTACTTC.

The chain is built from TRBV29-1 and TRBJ1-1; 8 nucleotides match TRBD1. Germline V gene sequence: CDR1 SQVTM, CDR2 ANQGSEA. The ends lost 7 bases at V and 6 bases at J; junction bases unmatched: 16. This CDR3 region has 15 residues. CDR3 in DNA: TGCAGCGCAGGGGGCGGACAGGTTGGGGACCCTGAAGCTTTCTTT. Protein: CSAGGGQVGDPEAFF.

This clonotype appeared many times. The V gene is TRBV20-1, the J gene TRBJ2-3; 7 nucleotides align to TRBD1. From germline, CDR1 is DFQATT and CDR2 SNEGSKA (reference sequence). V lost 3 bases, J lost 4 bases, and 1 base stayed unmatched. The CDR3 sequence is 12 residues long. CDR3 loop: CSARQGADTQYF. The CDR3 DNA follows: TGCAGTGCTAGGCAGGGGGCAGATACGCAGTATTTT.

This clonotype was recorded at least ten times. The chain combines TRBV5-1 with TRBJ1-5; 7 bases match TRBD1. CDR3 length: 15 amino acids. Germline loops: CDR1 SGHRS, CDR2 YFSETQ. The trim removed 0 bases at V and 5 bases at J, leaving 5 bases unmatched. Here the CDR3 reads CASSLAGQRDQPQHF. CDR3 bases: TGCGCCAGCAGCTTGGCGGGACAGAGGGATCAGCCCCAGCATTTT.

The sample holds many counts of this clonotype. The chain joins TRBV20-1 to TRBJ1-1; D is perhaps TRBD1 (5 bases). The length of the CDR3 is 13 residues. Trimming removed 1 base from V and 7 bases from J, with 13 bases in between. CDR1 DFQATT and CDR2 SNEGSKA come from the germline V gene (reference sequence). The CDR3 is CSARAPGRNEAFF. CDR3 bases: TGCAGTGCTAGAGCCCCGGGACGGAATGAAGCTTTCTTT.

This clonotype has at least ten counts. J is TRBJ1-3 and V is TRBV12-3 or TRBV12-4, with TRBD1 as a possible D gene (5 bases). The germline V and J ends were trimmed by 6 bases and 3 bases, with 9 bases remaining between them. The CDR3 is made up of 13 amino acids. The CDR3 loop is CASSRQIGNTIYF. The CDR3 bases are TGTGCCAGCAGCAGACAGATTGGAAACACCATATATTTT.

The chain is built from TRBV2 and TRBJ2-3; possible D gene TRBD1, 6 bases. In germline, CDR1 is SNHLY, CDR2 FYNNEI. V lost 6 bases to trimming and J lost 6 bases, with 10 bases between them. The CDR3 is made up of 12 amino acids. CDR3 in amino acids: CASSRQVDTQYF. In DNA form, the CDR3 reads TGTGCCAGCAGCAGACAGGTCGATACGCAGTATTTT.

The chain couples TRBV3-1 to TRBJ2-7, with a weak D call TRBD2 (6 bases). The V gene's germline CDR1 is LGHDT and CDR2 YNNKEL (reference sequence). V lost 3 bases, J lost 0 bases, and 18 bases lay in between. The CDR3 has 17 residues. The CDR3 sequence is CASSQGGEKTASYEQYF. CDR3 in DNA: TGTGCCAGCAGCCAGGGCGGGGAAAAGACTGCCTCCTACGAGCAGTACTTC.

This clonotype was detected many times. The chain combines TRBV20-1 with TRBJ2-1, with 9 bases matching TRBD2. This CDR3 comprises 14 residues. Germline V gene sequence: CDR1 DFQATT, CDR2 SNEGSKA (reference sequence). With V trimmed by 1 base and J by 2 bases, 0 bases remained unmatched. DNA of the CDR3: TGCAGTGCTAGAGGACTAGCGGCCTACAATGAGCAGTTCTTC. The encoded protein is CSARGLAAYNEQFF.